This T cell receptor beta chain was sequenced in a study of T-cell memory formation after mild COVID-19. Study outcomes and limitations: CD8+ contracting clones occupied EMRA, while CD4+ ones occupied mainly CM and EM. Memory from before infection featured some responding clones, which suggests cross-reactive memory joined. Clones from the second wave (peaking day 37) had unconfirmed SARS-CoV-2 specificity. Later expanders leaned CD4+, whereas day 15 to 85 contracting clones were balanced CD4/CD8.

TCRdb independently ran MiXCR on the 5' RACE reads; one entry per CDR3 protein. The data contain around 250,000 distinct CDR3 sequences, about 16% of them singletons. Concerning this clonotype: Its antigen is currently unknown.

Germline CDR1 and CDR2: SGHRS and YFSETQ. The CDR3 is 12 amino acids. The V end was cut by 4 bases, the J end by 6 bases, with 10 bases between. The sample taken for sequencing was PBMCs or a T cell subset sorted from them (not recorded which). The source of this sequence is a man aged 18 to 29 who had mild COVID-19 (a few samples of this study predate the infection). Cell type and time point are not known. The rearrangement links TRBV5-1 to TRBJ1-2; D is ambiguous. In nucleotides, the CDR3 is TGCGCCAGCAGCCCTGTTGGGGATGGCTACACCTTC. It codes for CASSPVGDGYTF.